A single TCR beta chain is shown here with its context. Its matching antigen is unknown. PCR primers comprised 60 Vbeta and 13 Jbeta primers. Assay: immunoSEQ multiplex PCR; the TCRdb copy retains only in-frame clones and omits some. The sample consists of 80,000 to 90,000 clones, approximately 79% of them appearing once. The donors, nominally healthy at sampling, likely had unrecorded immune exposures. The entry originates in a study of cytomegalovirus exposure and HLA in healthy donors. Study-wide background: Unique TCR beta sequences numbering about 100 million came from 150 million to 200 million T cells in an earlier analysis. Findings of the study overall: The study put some 150 TCR beta chains on its list as cytomegalovirus-associated. Donors were assumed by presence/absence analyses to have roughly uniform sequencing depth.

J lost 4 bases, V lost 5 bases, and 2 bases had no gene match. Germline assignment: CDR1 SQVTM and CDR2 ANQGSEA. The CDR3 sequence is 12 residues long. The sample consisted of PBMCs. This TCR derives from a man aged 25-45 years in good health and CMV-seronegative. The V and J genes are TRBV29-1 and TRBJ1-1, with 9 bases that match TRBD1. CDR3: CSVRGQGTEAFF. The CDR3 DNA follows: TGCAGCGTTAGGGGACAGGGCACTGAAGCTTTCTTT.